The rows below give T cell receptor beta chains drawn from one sample of a study of blood T cells in healthy people across ages. TCRdb independently ran MiXCR on the 5' RACE reads; one entry per CDR3 protein. The sample holds about 640,000 distinct CDR3 sequences, 58% seen once. Sequencing was done on a sample of blood. Source of these receptors: a man aged 55-75 years in good health. Each CDR3 is given with its conserved first and last residue. Each record gives: J gene, V gene, D gene, clone size, CDR3 DNA, CDR3 protein. D genes are given only for firm matches. Some rows mark clone size as missing; the rest say once, few, many or name a class of expanded clone.

j_gene: TRBJ2-5; v_gene: TRBV6-1; d_gene: -; abundance: -; CDR3nt: TGTGCCAGCAGTGAAAGAGGAGGGCAGCGCGAGACCCAGTACTTC; CDR3aa: CASSERGGQRETQYF
j_gene: TRBJ1-1; v_gene: TRBV27; d_gene: TRBD1; abundance: -; CDR3nt: TGTGCCAGCAGTTTCCAACAGGGGAGTCTCACTGAAGCTTTCTTT; CDR3aa: CASSFQQGSLTEAFF
j_gene: TRBJ2-3; v_gene: TRBV18; d_gene: -; abundance: -; CDR3nt: TGTGCCAGCTCACCATTTGGGGCCCTCACAGATACGCAGTATTTT; CDR3aa: CASSPFGALTDTQYF
j_gene: TRBJ2-5; v_gene: TRBV20-1; d_gene: -; abundance: once; CDR3nt: TGCAGCGCTAGAAGTGTAAGCAGACGGATGGGGGAGACCCAGTACTTC; CDR3aa: CSARSVSRRMGETQYF
j_gene: TRBJ2-3; v_gene: TRBV7-2; d_gene: -; abundance: -; CDR3nt: TGTACCAGCAGCACTACTAGTTTGGCAGATACGCAGTATTTT; CDR3aa: CTSSTTSLADTQYF
j_gene: TRBJ2-3; v_gene: TRBV20-1; d_gene: -; abundance: -; CDR3nt: TGCAGTGGCCGGGCGGGGAGCACGGATACGCAGTATTTT; CDR3aa: CSGRAGSTDTQYF
j_gene: TRBJ2-1; v_gene: TRBV18; d_gene: -; abundance: -; CDR3nt: TGTGCCAGCTCACTCCCGGGGGTCAATGAGCAGTTCTTC; CDR3aa: CASSLPGVNEQFF
j_gene: TRBJ1-6; v_gene: TRBV12-3/TRBV12-4; d_gene: -; abundance: -; CDR3nt: TGTGCCAGCAGTCGGGCGGTCGGGTCCTATAATTCACCCCTCCACTTT; CDR3aa: CASSRAVGSYNSPLHF
j_gene: TRBJ2-1; v_gene: TRBV21-1; d_gene: -; abundance: -; CDR3nt: TGTGCCAGCAGCAAAGACAGGTCAAAGAGCAATGAGCAGTTCTTC; CDR3aa: CASSKDRSKSNEQFF
j_gene: TRBJ2-3; v_gene: TRBV7-9; d_gene: -; abundance: -; CDR3nt: TGTGCCAGCACCGCGCTGGGGCCCCCCACAGATACGCAGTATTTT; CDR3aa: CASTALGPPTDTQYF
j_gene: TRBJ1-2; v_gene: TRBV5-1; d_gene: -; abundance: -; CDR3nt: TGCGCTAGCAGCTTGGAGGGGTCCGGAATCTATGGCTACACCTTC; CDR3aa: CASSLEGSGIYGYTF
j_gene: TRBJ1-1; v_gene: TRBV18; d_gene: TRBD1; abundance: few; CDR3nt: TGTGCCAGCTCACCACCGCTTCGACAGGGGTATCTACCGATGACTGAAGCTTTCTTT; CDR3aa: CASSPPLRQGYLPMTEAFF
j_gene: TRBJ2-5; v_gene: TRBV6-5; d_gene: -; abundance: -; CDR3nt: TGTGCCAGCACCAACCCCCGGGAGCGAAAGCAGTACTTC; CDR3aa: CASTNPRERKQYF
j_gene: TRBJ1-4; v_gene: TRBV6-4; d_gene: -; abundance: many; CDR3nt: TGTGCCAGCAGGGCTCAGGGGACCCTCGGTGAAAAACTGTTTTTT; CDR3aa: CASRAQGTLGEKLFF
j_gene: TRBJ1-5; v_gene: TRBV20-1; d_gene: -; abundance: -; CDR3nt: TGCAGTGCTAGGCGAGGCAATCAGCCCCAGCATTTT; CDR3aa: CSARRGNQPQHF
j_gene: TRBJ2-7; v_gene: TRBV9; d_gene: TRBD2; abundance: -; CDR3nt: TGTGCCAGCAGCGTAGGGGGACTAGCGGAGCCCTACGAGCAGTACTTC; CDR3aa: CASSVGGLAEPYEQYF
j_gene: TRBJ2-3; v_gene: TRBV28; d_gene: TRBD2; abundance: -; CDR3nt: TGTGCCAGCAGTTTGGGAGCGGGGGGGCTTCAAGATACGCAGTATTTT; CDR3aa: CASSLGAGGLQDTQYF
j_gene: TRBJ1-1; v_gene: TRBV29-1; d_gene: TRBD1; abundance: -; CDR3nt: TGCAGCGTAGTCGAACAGGGGGCCGGCACTGAAGCTTTCTTT; CDR3aa: CSVVEQGAGTEAFF
j_gene: TRBJ1-1; v_gene: TRBV6-5; d_gene: TRBD1; abundance: few; CDR3nt: TGTGCCAGCAGTTACCGACAGGGAAGCACTGAAGCTTTCTTT; CDR3aa: CASSYRQGSTEAFF
j_gene: TRBJ2-3; v_gene: TRBV5-1; d_gene: -; abundance: -; CDR3nt: TGCGCCAGCAGCTTGGCCGAGGCAACCACAGATACGCAGTATTTT; CDR3aa: CASSLAEATTDTQYF
j_gene: TRBJ2-2; v_gene: TRBV15; d_gene: -; abundance: few; CDR3nt: TGTGCCACCAGCAGGGGACAACGCGGGGAGCTGTTTTTT; CDR3aa: CATSRGQRGELFF
j_gene: TRBJ2-1; v_gene: TRBV9; d_gene: -; abundance: -; CDR3nt: TGTGCCAGCAGCGTAGAAGGGTACCCCATCTACAATGAGCAGTTCTTC; CDR3aa: CASSVEGYPIYNEQFF
j_gene: TRBJ2-7; v_gene: TRBV12-3/TRBV12-4; d_gene: -; abundance: -; CDR3nt: TGTGCCAGTAACTATGGACAACCCACCTACGAGCAGTACTTC; CDR3aa: CASNYGQPTYEQYF
j_gene: TRBJ2-7; v_gene: TRBV10-3; d_gene: TRBD2; abundance: few; CDR3nt: TGTGCCATCAGTGCCGCGGGGGGCCAGGGAGAGCAGTACTTC; CDR3aa: CAISAAGGQGEQYF
j_gene: TRBJ1-2; v_gene: TRBV7-2; d_gene: -; abundance: -; CDR3nt: TGTGCCAGCAGCGATGGGAATAACTATGGCTACACCTTC; CDR3aa: CASSDGNNYGYTF
j_gene: TRBJ2-3; v_gene: TRBV20-1; d_gene: -; abundance: -; CDR3nt: TGCGGTGCTAGCCCCGCAGGCGTTAGGACCAGCAATACGCAGTATTTT; CDR3aa: CGASPAGVRTSNTQYF
j_gene: TRBJ2-1; v_gene: TRBV6-5; d_gene: TRBD1; abundance: -; CDR3nt: TGTGCCAGCGCAGAGATAAACAGGGGGCGCCGCCATGAGCAGTTCTTC; CDR3aa: CASAEINRGRRHEQFF
j_gene: TRBJ2-1; v_gene: TRBV7-9; d_gene: TRBD2; abundance: few; CDR3nt: TGTGCCAGCAGCTTGATGGGGGGGAATGAGCAGTTCTTC; CDR3aa: CASSLMGGNEQFF
j_gene: TRBJ1-2; v_gene: TRBV20-1; d_gene: TRBD1; abundance: -; CDR3nt: TGCAGTGCTAGACTAACCGGGACAGAGGTCTACACCTTC; CDR3aa: CSARLTGTEVYTF
j_gene: TRBJ2-5; v_gene: TRBV18; d_gene: TRBD1; abundance: few; CDR3nt: TGTGCCAGCTCACCAATTTTGGCAGGGGGCAGCGGTGGAGAGACCCAGTACTTC; CDR3aa: CASSPILAGGSGGETQYF
j_gene: TRBJ2-7; v_gene: TRBV6-4; d_gene: -; abundance: -; CDR3nt: TGTGCCAGCAGTGACGAGGGCCCCTACGAGCAGTACTTC; CDR3aa: CASSDEGPYEQYF
j_gene: TRBJ2-1; v_gene: TRBV9; d_gene: TRBD2; abundance: -; CDR3nt: TGTGCCAGCAGCGTTTCCCTAGGCGGGGGGGCCCCCAATGAGCAGTTCTTC; CDR3aa: CASSVSLGGGAPNEQFF
j_gene: TRBJ1-2; v_gene: TRBV20-1; d_gene: -; abundance: -; CDR3nt: TGCAGTGGCGGGACACCGAATGGCTACACCTTC; CDR3aa: CSGGTPNGYTF
j_gene: TRBJ1-6; v_gene: TRBV3-1; d_gene: -; abundance: -; CDR3nt: TGTGCCAGCAGCCAAGATCTCCGCAGAGGCCCTGCCCTCCACTTT; CDR3aa: CASSQDLRRGPALHF
j_gene: TRBJ1-2; v_gene: TRBV7-8; d_gene: TRBD1; abundance: -; CDR3nt: TGTGCCAGCAGCCAGAGGGACAGGTCTGGCTACACCTTC; CDR3aa: CASSQRDRSGYTF
j_gene: TRBJ2-7; v_gene: TRBV29-1; d_gene: -; abundance: few; CDR3nt: TGCAGCGTTGAAGGTTCCGGGGACTACGAGCAGTACTTC; CDR3aa: CSVEGSGDYEQYF
j_gene: TRBJ2-5; v_gene: TRBV20-1; d_gene: TRBD2; abundance: -; CDR3nt: TGCAGTGCTAGTCCTAGCGGGGGGGACCAAGAGACCCAGTACTTC; CDR3aa: CSASPSGGDQETQYF
j_gene: TRBJ2-7; v_gene: TRBV2; d_gene: TRBD1; abundance: -; CDR3nt: TGTGCCAGCAGTCTCCGGGACAGGGAGGCCGAGCAGTACTTC; CDR3aa: CASSLRDREAEQYF
j_gene: TRBJ1-6; v_gene: TRBV10-3; d_gene: -; abundance: few; CDR3nt: TGTGCCATCAGTGGAACAGATTCACCCCTCCACTTT; CDR3aa: CAISGTDSPLHF
j_gene: TRBJ1-1; v_gene: TRBV12-3/TRBV12-4; d_gene: TRBD1; abundance: -; CDR3nt: TGTGCCAGCAGTTTGGGGACAGGGGGACCTGAAGCTTTCTTT; CDR3aa: CASSLGTGGPEAFF
j_gene: TRBJ2-3; v_gene: TRBV29-1; d_gene: -; abundance: -; CDR3nt: TGCAGCGTTGAGGGGCAGGGGATGAGGGATACGCAGTATTTT; CDR3aa: CSVEGQGMRDTQYF